The clone carrying this T cell receptor (beta chain) was counted only a few times. Its antigen is not known. Molecular-barcoded quantitative 5'-RACE produced these TCR beta libraries. Each CDR3 protein gets one entry after TCRdb re-called the 5' RACE reads with MiXCR. The table has 200,000 to 250,000 distinct CDR3 sequences, more than 5.5% seen once. The record originates from a study of CD8 T cells in ankylosing spondylitis. Whole-study findings and limits: A TCR beta motif of fewer than 10 highly homologous variants seemed to mark ankylosing spondylitis blood. In reactive arthritis synovial fluid and blood, some motif variants had been reported before.

The sample was blood, either unsorted or a sorted T cell fraction (not recorded which). The sequence was collected from a male donor with ankylosing spondylitis.

The CDR3 here is CASSWDRGGRTEAFF. CDR3 DNA: TGTGCCAGCAGCTGGGACAGGGGAGGGAGGACTGAAGCTTTCTTT. The genes are TRBV7-6 and TRBJ1-1; TRBD1 aligns across 10 bases. This CDR3 spans 15 amino acids. CDR1 SGHVS and CDR2 FNYEAQ come from the germline V gene. Trimming took 4 bases from V and 5 from J; bases not matched to a gene: 7.